This T cell receptor (beta chain) originates from a study of blood T cell repertoires in COVID-19. Across the study: Some COVID-19 samples were acute and others convalescent; all came from the United States, Italy and Spain. PBMCs, B-cell-depleted T cells, or T cells provided the cDNA or gDNA that made up the material.

The germline V gene encodes CDR1 SEHNR and CDR2 FQNEAQ (reference sequence). This CDR3 region has 14 residues. V lost 1 base and J lost 6; bases outside the gene matches: 3. Study processing details: The authors estimated nucleated cell counts from reference gene primer amplification. This table comes from immunoSEQ multiplex PCR, and its TCRdb copy is limited to in-frame clones, with some not included. That table furnishes V, J and clone size, whereas the DNA furnished D and trimming. The repertoire holds some 280,000 clones, 80% to 90% seen once, with less than 3% in the top ten. The TCR was taken from a woman aged 25 to 45 with active or convalescent COVID-19. The specimen sequenced was peripheral blood. V gene TRBV7-9 combines with J gene TRBJ2-4; 7 nucleotides match TRBD1. This CDR3 reads CASSLEGAGNIQYF. The CDR3 bases are TGTGCCAGCAGCTTAGAGGGGGCTGGAAACATTCAGTACTTC.